The following is a T cell receptor beta chain sequence with its context. The antigen remains unidentified. This entry comes from a study of shared clonotypes between healthy human individuals. General observations from the study: Naive subsets tended to show greater estimated richness than memory subsets.

The CDR3 length is 16 residues. Trimming cost V 4 bases and J 1 base; bases outside gene matches: 10. Germline CDR1 SGHRS, CDR2 YFSETQ. Assay used: immunoSEQ multiplex PCR; TCRdb lists only in-frame clones, some missing. The data show some 1.1 million clones, with 60% to 80% seen just once and more than 0.85% held by the top ten. This TCR came from a man aged 18 to 29 in good health. Some clones in this sample may be carry-over from other donors' samples. Source material: memory CD4+ T cells from PBMCs. Described subset: CD45RA-negative fraction. The J gene is TRBJ1-1, the V gene TRBV5-1; 7 nucleotides line up with TRBD1. The CDR3 sequence is CASSRGQLLSNTEAFF. The CDR3 nucleotides are TGCGCCAGCAGCCGGGGACAGTTACTTTCGAACACTGAAGCTTTCTTT.